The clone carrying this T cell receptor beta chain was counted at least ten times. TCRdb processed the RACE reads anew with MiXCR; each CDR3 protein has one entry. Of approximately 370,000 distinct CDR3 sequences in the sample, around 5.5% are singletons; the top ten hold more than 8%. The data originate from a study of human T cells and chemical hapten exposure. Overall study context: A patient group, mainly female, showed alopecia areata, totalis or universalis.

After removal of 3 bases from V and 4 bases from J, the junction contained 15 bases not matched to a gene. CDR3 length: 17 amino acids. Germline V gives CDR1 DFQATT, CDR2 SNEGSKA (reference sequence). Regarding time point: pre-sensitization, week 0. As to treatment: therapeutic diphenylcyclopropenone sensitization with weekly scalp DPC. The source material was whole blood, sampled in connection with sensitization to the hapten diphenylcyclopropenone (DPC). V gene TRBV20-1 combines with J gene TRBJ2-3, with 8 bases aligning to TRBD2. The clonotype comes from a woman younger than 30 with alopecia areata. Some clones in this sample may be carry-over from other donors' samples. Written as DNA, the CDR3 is TGCAGTGCTAGTCCGATAGCGGGGACCACCGCCCCAGATACGCAGTATTTT. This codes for CSASPIAGTTAPDTQYF.